Sequencing of this TCR beta chain was carried out in a study of B cell selection in AIRE deficiency. Findings and caveats of the study: Shared Treg sequences had shorter CDR3s, biased toward rearrangements with few non-templated insertions.

Notes on this clone: Its antigen is not known.

Germline CDR1 and CDR2: MNHNY and SVGAGI (reference sequence). The CDR3 length is 15 residues. Unmatched junction bases numbered 9, after V lost 6 bases and J lost 5 bases. Sorting defined conventional CD4 T cells as CD4+CD127+. The method was immunoSEQ multiplex PCR; TCRdb's version includes in-frame clones alone and lacks a portion of them. The sample contains roughly 1,500 clones, roughly 88% of which appear only once. V and J are TRBV6-6 and TRBJ2-1; 8 bases line up with TRBD2. Sequencing input: CD4+CD127+ conventional T cells sorted from PBMCs. This receptor was identified in a human donor in good health. CDR3 sequence reads: CASRTGGRLNNEQFF. CDR3 nucleotide sequence: TGTGCCAGCAGGACGGGCGGGAGGCTTAACAATGAGCAGTTCTTC.